This record covers a single T cell receptor (beta chain). An amount of RNA that ranged from roughly 0.5 to 1 ug was reverse transcribed with random hexamers. TCR beta CDR3 was amplified by immunoSEQ multiplex PCR. This amplification extended across 54 Vbeta and 13 Jbeta segments. One entry per CDR3 protein results from TCRdb running MiXCR on the immunoSEQ multiplex PCR reads. The sample shows fewer than 140,000 distinct CDR3 sequences, around 94% of them seen only once. TEMRA cells were FACS-enriched and CD8+ and CD4+ T cells negatively isolated. Germline CDR1 and CDR2: DFQATT and SNEGSKA (reference sequence). The CDR3 consists of 14 residues. V lost 0 bases to trimming and J lost 3 bases, with 9 bases between them. The data are from a study of CD8 T cells in Susac syndrome.

The receptor's source is a human donor with Susac syndrome. The sequenced sample was CD8+ T cells from PBMCs. The rearrangement joins TRBV20-1 to TRBJ2-1; D gene ambiguous. CDR3 nucleotides: TGCAGTGCTAGAGATAGGCAGCACTACAATGAGCAGTTCTTC. Its translation is CSARDRQHYNEQFF.